The 26 T cell receptor beta chains listed next were all sequenced from one sample in a study of early T cells in non-severe SARS-CoV-2 infection. MiXCR, applied by TCRdb to the 5' RACE reads, yields one record per CDR3 protein. The repertoire consists of some 25,000 distinct CDR3 sequences, with roughly 4% occurring once and the leading ten covering approximately 10%. The sequencing sample was made of whole blood. All receptors come from an adult who was a healthcare worker with PCR-confirmed SARS-CoV-2 infection or an uninfected control (not recorded which).

This clonotype was picked up many times. The J gene is TRBJ1-1, the V gene TRBV28; possible D gene TRBD1, 5 bases. The CDR3 is 17 amino acids. CDR1 and CDR2 (germline): MDHEN, SYDVKM. Trimming took off 5 bases at V and 2 bases at J, with 21 bases between the two ends. CDR3 nucleotide sequence: TGTGCCAGCAGTCCGGGGGGACGGGGCCCAATAAACACTGAAGCTTTCTTT. Translation gives CASSPGGRGPINTEAFF.

This clonotype has a count of ten or more. The V gene is TRBV18, the J gene TRBJ1-5, with D unresolved. The CDR3 totals 16 residues. V was trimmed by 2 bases and J by 0 bases, leaving 11 bases between them. Looked up from germline, CDR1 is KGHSH and CDR2 is LQKENI. The CDR3: CASSPLPTPSNQPQHF. In DNA form, the CDR3 reads TGTGCCAGCTCACCATTGCCCACCCCTAGCAATCAGCCCCAGCATTTT.

This clonotype appeared many times. V usage is TRBV4-3 and J usage is TRBJ1-2, with a possible D match to TRBD1 (6 bases). The CDR3 contains 14 residues. Deletions cut 1 base from V and 8 bases from J, with 14 bases between. Germline CDR1 reads LGHNA; CDR2 reads YSLEER. This chain's CDR3 is CASSQASRGGGYTF. Written as DNA, the CDR3 is TGCGCCAGCAGCCAAGCGAGCAGGGGAGGGGGCTACACCTTC.

This clonotype showed up many times. This CDR3 reads CASRAGVAGEQYF. CDR3 bases: TGTGCCAGCAGAGCCGGGGTCGCGGGCGAGCAGTACTTC. The rearrangement uses TRBV25-1 and TRBJ2-7, with D possibly being TRBD2 (5 bases). Between the trimmed V and J ends, which lost 6 bases and 6 bases, there was a span of 15 bases. The CDR3 consists of 13 residues. Per germline, CDR1 MGHDK and CDR2 SYGVNS.

This clonotype has at least ten counts. The chain joins TRBV6-2 or TRBV6-3 to TRBJ2-7, with 10 bases aligning to TRBD2. The CDR3 is 14 residues long. Germline V gives CDR1 MNHEY, CDR2 SVGEGT. V trimming: 8 bases; J trimming: 3 bases; junction bases outside the gene matches: 7. The CDR3 bases are TGTGCCAGCGGCTCACTAGCGGGGTTCTACGAGCAGTACTTC. It codes for CASGSLAGFYEQYF.

This clonotype was seen ten or more times. This chain links TRBV28 with TRBJ1-5, with D perhaps matching TRBD1 (5 bases). The CDR3 extends over 13 amino acids. CDR1 is MDHEN and CDR2 is SYDVKM in the germline V gene. The V end lost 9 bases, the J end lost 3 bases, and 12 bases lay between the germline ends. CDR3 amino acids: CASIRDLNQPQHF. CDR3 in DNA: TGTGCCAGTATTAGGGACCTCAATCAGCCCCAGCATTTT.

This clonotype was recorded at least ten times. The V gene is TRBV9, the J gene TRBJ2-5, with D unclear. V lost 2 bases, J lost 7 bases, and 15 bases lay in between. CDR3 size: 14 residues. Germline V gives CDR1 SGDLS, CDR2 YYNGEE. The CDR3 DNA sequence: TGTGCCAGCAGCGTCTCCGGTCAGGAGTGGACCCAGTACTTC. Protein sequence: CASSVSGQEWTQYF.

This clonotype was seen ten or more times. The V call is TRBV7-9, the J call TRBJ2-2; D ambiguous. The CDR3 contains 13 residues. Trimming removed 5 bases from V and 6 bases from J, with 10 bases in between. CDR1 SEHNR and CDR2 FQNEAQ come from the germline V gene (reference sequence). In DNA form, the CDR3 reads TGTGCCAGCAGCAACGACGGGCCCGGGGAGCTGTTTTTT. Protein: CASSNDGPGELFF.

This clonotype was seen ten or more times. This rearrangement joins TRBV9 to TRBJ1-6; tentative D call: TRBD1 (5 bases). CDR1 is SGDLS, CDR2 YYNGEE, per germline. The CDR3 is 14 residues long. V was cut by 4 bases and J by 9 bases, with 14 bases left in between. The CDR3, as DNA: TGTGCCAGCAGCTACCGAGCCGGGGGTTCACCCCTCCACTTT. This encodes CASSYRAGGSPLHF.

Many counts were recorded for this clonotype. The chain links TRBV2 to TRBJ2-2; TRBD1 is a possible D gene (5 bases). The ends were cut back, 0 bases at V and 7 bases at J, with 6 bases in the middle. The CDR3 spans 13 residues. Per the germline V gene, CDR1 is SNHLY and CDR2 is FYNNEI. CDR3 sequence: CASSEAGVGELFF. CDR3 nucleotide sequence: TGTGCCAGCAGTGAAGCAGGGGTCGGGGAGCTGTTTTTT.

This chain uses TRBV21-1 with TRBJ2-6; the DNA was not compared with TRBD2, the D call given in the table. TRBV21-1 is listed as a pseudogene. The CDR3 has 16 residues. CDR3 in DNA: TGTGCCAGCAGCAAAATGGAGGAGGTCTGGGCCAACGTCCTGACTTTC. It specifies CASSKMEEVWANVLTF.

The chain uses TRBV5-5 and TRBJ1-2, with D maybe TRBD1 (5 bases). Germline V lookup: CDR1 SGHKS, CDR2 YYEKEE (reference sequence). The V end lost 0 bases, the J end lost 5 bases, and 14 bases lay between the germline ends. The CDR3 is 15 amino acids. CDR3 sequence (DNA): TGTGCCAGCAGCTTGGGGCAGGGCAACTTATATGGCTACACCTTC. It is translated as CASSLGQGNLYGYTF. Variable domain in full (rest from reference TRBV5-5 and TRBJ1-2): DAGVTQSPTHLIKTRGQQVTLRCSPISGHKSVSWYQQVLGQGPQFIFQYYEKEERGRGNFPDRFSARQFPNYSSELNVNALLLGDSALYLCASSLGQGNLYGYTFGSGTRLTVV.

Many counts were recorded for this clonotype. The rearrangement uses TRBV6-5 and TRBJ2-3, with TRBD2 matching 7 bases. Per the germline V gene, CDR1 is MNHEY and CDR2 is SVGAGI. The CDR3 length is 17 residues. After removal of 6 bases from V and 1 base from J, the junction contained 13 bases not matched to a gene. The CDR3 here is CASRSLGGRAGTDTQYF. The CDR3 DNA sequence: TGTGCCAGCAGATCCCTCGGGGGGAGGGCCGGCACAGATACGCAGTATTTT.

Ten or more counts support this clonotype. V is TRBV20-1 and J is TRBJ2-7; possible D gene TRBD1, 7 bases. The CDR3 sequence is 13 residues long. V lost 7 bases to trimming and J lost 3 bases, with 16 bases between them. Germline V gene sequence: CDR1 DFQATT, CDR2 SNEGSKA (reference sequence). The CDR3 coding sequence is TGCAGTGGTTACGCAGGGGGGAACTACGAGCAGTACTTC. Translation gives CSGYAGGNYEQYF.

In its sample, this clonotype was seen a few times. This rearrangement joins TRBV27 to TRBJ2-7; TRBD2 matches at 13 bases. The V segment lost 6 bases and the J segment 5 bases; nucleotides outside the gene matches: 7. Germline assignment: CDR1 MNHEY and CDR2 SMNVEV (reference sequence). This CDR3 spans 15 amino acids. CDR3 coding DNA: TGTGCCAGCAGCCGCGGACTAGCGGGAGCGAACGAGCAGTACTTC. It yields the protein CASSRGLAGANEQYF.

This clonotype was picked up many times. This chain connects TRBV29-1 to TRBJ2-7; TRBD2 matches 14 bases. This CDR3 comprises 17 residues. The germline gives CDR1 SQVTM, CDR2 ANQGSEA. V was pared by 4 bases and J by 0 bases, with 8 bases of the junction left unmatched. The CDR3 is CSVAGTSGSDSSYEQYF. The CDR3 DNA reads TGCAGCGTTGCCGGGACTAGCGGGAGCGATAGCTCCTACGAGCAGTACTTC.

The chain uses TRBV13 and TRBJ2-6, with a weak D call TRBD1 (6 bases). V was shortened by 5 bases and J by 0 bases, with 17 bases between the two germline ends. This CDR3 contains 18 residues. Germline V gene lookup returns CDR1 PRHDT and CDR2 FYEKMQ (reference sequence). The CDR3 loop reads CASSPRTDFSSGANVLTF. The CDR3 coding sequence is TGTGCCAGCAGCCCCCGGACAGACTTTAGCTCTGGGGCCAACGTCCTGACTTTC.

This clonotype has at least ten counts. The rearrangement links TRBV20-1 to TRBJ2-7; 7 nucleotides align to TRBD2. Germline lookup yields CDR1 DFQATT and CDR2 SNEGSKA (reference sequence). Trimming removed 0 bases from V and 1 base from J; junction bases left unmatched: 9. This CDR3 region has 16 residues. The CDR3 nucleotides read TGCAGTGCTAGAGAGCAGCGCCTAGCGGTATCCTACGAGCAGTACTTC. This encodes CSAREQRLAVSYEQYF.

This clonotype was counted at least ten times. The CDR3 bases are TGTGCCAGCAGCAGGGGCCGCGAGCAGTACTTC. Its protein is CASSRGREQYF. The chain couples TRBV21-1 to TRBJ2-7; TRBD1 is taken as the D call from the table, unchecked against the DNA. TRBV21-1 is an annotated pseudogene. The CDR3 runs 11 residues.

This clonotype occurred many times. The V gene is TRBV7-2, the J gene TRBJ2-1; TRBD1 agrees at 9 bases. Germline V CDR1 and CDR2: SGHTA, FQGNSA. The CDR3 spans 13 residues. CDR3 protein: CACSGQGANEQFF. The CDR3 DNA follows: TGTGCTTGTTCGGGACAGGGTGCCAATGAGCAGTTCTTC. The full variable domain, with the rest looked up from reference TRBV7-2 and TRBJ2-1, is GAGVSQSPSNKVTEKGKDVELRCDPISGHTALYWYRQSLGQGLEFLIYFQGNSAPDKSGLPSDRFSAERTGGSVSTLTIQRTQQEDSAVYLCACSGQGANEQFFGPGTRLTVL.

This clonotype was picked up many times. CDR3 nucleotide sequence: TGTGCCAGCAGTGTACTACCCGGGGCCTCCGAGGGTGAGCAGTACTTC. This translates into CASSVLPGASEGEQYF. J is TRBJ2-7 and V is TRBV25-1; perhaps D is TRBD1 or TRBD2 (5 bases each). CDR3 size: 16 residues. V was pared by 4 bases and J by 7 bases, with 23 bases between. Germline assignment: CDR1 MGHDK and CDR2 SYGVNS.

This clonotype was seen at least ten times. The chain carries TRBV28 and TRBJ1-5; 7 bases agree with TRBD1. J gave up 12 bases and V 2 bases, and 7 bases lay outside the gene matches. This CDR3 is 13 amino acids long. Germline V gene lookup returns CDR1 MDHEN and CDR2 SYDVKM. CDR3 nucleotide sequence: TGTGCCAGCAGTTTAGGAAACAGGGGCGGCCAGCATTTT. It encodes CASSLGNRGGQHF.

The table lists this clonotype with many counts. The chain combines TRBV29-1 with TRBJ1-1; possible D gene TRBD1, 6 bases. The germline V and J ends were trimmed by 2 bases and 12 bases, with 13 bases remaining between them. Germline CDR1 SQVTM, CDR2 ANQGSEA. CDR3 length: 11 residues. The CDR3 loop is CSVEKSRGPFF. The CDR3 region has the DNA TGCAGCGTTGAAAAATCCAGGGGACCTTTCTTT.

This clonotype was detected a few times. The chain employs TRBV20-1 and TRBJ2-1; D is ambiguous. From germline, CDR1 is DFQATT and CDR2 SNEGSKA (reference sequence). Trimming removed 7 bases at V and 6 bases at J, with 10 bases between. The CDR3 runs 11 residues. The CDR3 nucleotides read TGCAGTGTAAGCCGGTCCAATGAGCAGTTCTTC. This translates into CSVSRSNEQFF.

This clonotype was seen repeatedly, ten times or more. The chain is built from TRBV7-2 and TRBJ1-6; a weak D match, TRBD1 (6 bases). Germline CDR1 SGHTA, CDR2 FQGNSA. V lost 5 bases and J lost 7, with 15 bases in between. The CDR3 consists of 15 residues. CDR3: CASSREGGGNSPLHF. CDR3 sequence (DNA): TGTGCCAGCAGCAGAGAAGGGGGAGGGAATTCACCCCTCCACTTT.

Ten or more counts support this clonotype. The chain employs TRBV24-1 and TRBJ1-2; D might be TRBD1 (6 bases). This CDR3 has 13 amino acids. V was cut by 4 bases and J by 5 bases, with 10 bases left in between. CDR1 and CDR2 from the germline V gene are KGHDR and SFDVKD. CDR3 bases: TGTGCCACCAGTGACCGGACAGTGTATGGCTACACCTTC. Translated: CATSDRTVYGYTF.